The clone carrying this T cell receptor (beta chain) appeared many times. One end of the junction fails to match germline, which may point to a read error. Germline assignment: CDR1 MDHEN and CDR2 SYDVKM. CDR3 length: 14 amino acids. Arm-PCR of CDR3 regions with iRepertoire HTBI primers generated TCR beta libraries. In TCRdb, the multiplex PCR reads were re-called with MiXCR into one record per CDR3 protein. Of fewer than 400,000 distinct CDR3 sequences detected, more than 15% appear once; the ten largest clones hold about 39%. Time point reported: newly diagnosed GD, antithyroid drugs for less than 3 months. RNA extracted from PBMCs served as the sequencing template. The sample comes from a study of regulatory T cells in long-lasting Graves disease.

This chain joins TRBV28 and TRBJ1-5; the D gene is possibly TRBD1 (6 bases). The TCR comes from a female donor with Graves disease. The sample here was peripheral blood mononuclear cells (PBMCs), taken at new diagnosis, from a patient treated with antithyroid drugs. The CDR3 coding sequence is TGTGCCACCAGTGGGGGGGGCGGTAGTCAGCCCCAGCATTTT. Protein: CATSGGGGSQPQHF. Combining the CDR3 with reference TRBV28 and TRBJ1-5 gives the whole variable domain DVKVTQSSRYLVKRTGEKVFLECVQDMDHENMFWYRQDPGLGLRLIYFSYDVKMKEKGDIPEGYSVSREKKERFSLILESASTNQTSMYLCATSGGGGSQPQHFGDGTRLSIL.